Sequencing of this T cell receptor (beta chain) was carried out in a study of cytomegalovirus exposure and HLA in healthy donors. CDR3 length equals 14 residues. CDR1 is MDHEN, CDR2 SYDVKM, per germline. Trimming at V came to 6 bases and at J to 8 bases, leaving 5 bases not matched to a gene. In the PCR, 60 Vbeta and 13 Jbeta primers were used. Assay: immunoSEQ multiplex PCR; the TCRdb copy retains only in-frame clones and omits some. The sample includes tens of thousands of clones, approximately 84% of them seen just once. This clonotype originated in a young man in good health and CMV-seronegative. Material for sequencing was PBMCs. The V gene is TRBV28, the J gene TRBJ1-4; TRBD1 matches at 11 bases. This CDR3 is CASRGQGVGEKLFF. CDR3 nucleotides: TGTGCCAGCAGGGGACAGGGGGTAGGGGAAAAACTGTTTTTT.